This entry features one T cell receptor beta chain sequence. With V trimmed by 11 bases and J by 11 bases, 16 bases remained unmatched. CDR1 ENHRY and CDR2 SYGVKD come from the germline V gene. The CDR3 sequence is 14 residues long. This sample stems from a study of blood T cells in healthy people across ages. No fewer than 5.5 micrograms of total RNA were isolated from every sample. Next came a second PCR, run for about 7 to 12 cycles, which used a sample-barcoded 5' primer along with a J-beta primer mix. A 12-random-nucleotide template-switch adaptor tagged each cDNA molecule. Each CDR3 protein gets one entry after TCRdb re-called the 5' RACE reads with MiXCR. The data show 750,000 to 950,000 distinct CDR3 sequences, 53% seen once.

Sequences were obtained from blood. V usage is TRBV10-3 and J usage is TRBJ2-5; 11 bases align to TRBD2. This clonotype was sampled from a man older than 75 in good health. CDR3 region: CASSGTSGPAEQYF. DNA of the CDR3: TGTGCCTCCTCCGGGACTAGCGGACCCGCTGAGCAGTACTTC.